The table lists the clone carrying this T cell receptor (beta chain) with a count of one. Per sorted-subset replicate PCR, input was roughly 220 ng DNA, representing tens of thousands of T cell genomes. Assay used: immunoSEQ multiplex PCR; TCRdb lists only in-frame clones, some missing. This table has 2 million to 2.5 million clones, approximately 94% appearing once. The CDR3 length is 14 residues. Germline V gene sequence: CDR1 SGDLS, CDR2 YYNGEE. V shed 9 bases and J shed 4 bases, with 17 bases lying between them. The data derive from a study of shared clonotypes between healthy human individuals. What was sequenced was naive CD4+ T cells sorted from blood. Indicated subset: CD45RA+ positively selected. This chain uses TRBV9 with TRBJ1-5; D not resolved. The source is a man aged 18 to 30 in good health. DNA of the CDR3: TGTGCCATTTCGTTGGGGAGACCTAATCAGCCCCAGCATTTT. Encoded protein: CAISLGRPNQPQHF.